This T cell receptor (beta chain) stems from a study of cytomegalovirus exposure and HLA in healthy donors. About the study: Across around 400 genotyped donors, approximately 80% landed in the Caucasian-associated ancestry cluster. General observations from the study: Later genetic work tied a missense DCLRE1C variant to beta-chain V and J trimming.

The PCR was carried out with 60 Vbeta primers and 13 Jbeta primers. Data came from immunoSEQ multiplex PCR; TCRdb stores just in-frame clones and leaves some out. The table records some 110,000 clones, about 81% of them present only once. Turning to this clone: The antigen is unknown.

Sequencing was done on a sample of PBMCs. The source of this sequence is a woman aged 25 to 39 in good health and CMV-seronegative.

The DNA for the CDR3 is TGCAGCGTGCCTGGAGCGCTTCACGGGGAGCTGTTTTTT. This encodes CSVPGALHGELFF. The chain combines TRBV29-1 with TRBJ2-2; D is uncertain. The V gene lost 6 bases and the J gene lost 7 bases, with 15 bases spanning the gap. The CDR3 length is 13 residues. CDR1 is SQVTM and CDR2 is ANQGSEA in the germline V gene.